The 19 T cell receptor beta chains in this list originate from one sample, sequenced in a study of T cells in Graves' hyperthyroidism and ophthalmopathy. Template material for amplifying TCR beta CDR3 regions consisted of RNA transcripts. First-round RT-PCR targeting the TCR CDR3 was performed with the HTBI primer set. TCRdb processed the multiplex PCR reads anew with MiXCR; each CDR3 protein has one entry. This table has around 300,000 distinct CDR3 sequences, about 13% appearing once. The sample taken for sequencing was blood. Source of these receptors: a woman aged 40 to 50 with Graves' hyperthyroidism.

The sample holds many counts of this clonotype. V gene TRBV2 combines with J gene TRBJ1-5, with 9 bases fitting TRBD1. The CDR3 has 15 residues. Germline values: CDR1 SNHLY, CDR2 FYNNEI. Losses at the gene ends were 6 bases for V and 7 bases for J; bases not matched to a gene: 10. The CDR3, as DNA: TGTGCCAGCAGGTTGCTCACAGGGGGCGGGCAGCCCCAGCATTTT. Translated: CASRLLTGGGQPQHF.

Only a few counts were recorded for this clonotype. CDR3: CASSIAGIGYTF. The CDR3 DNA reads as TGTGCCAGTAGTATTGCAGGGATTGGCTACACCTTC. The chain has TRBV19 and TRBJ1-2, with a weak D call TRBD1 (5 bases). CDR3 size: 12 residues. Germline values: CDR1 LNHDA, CDR2 SQIVND (reference sequence). V was clipped by 3 bases and J by 7 bases, with 9 bases between them.

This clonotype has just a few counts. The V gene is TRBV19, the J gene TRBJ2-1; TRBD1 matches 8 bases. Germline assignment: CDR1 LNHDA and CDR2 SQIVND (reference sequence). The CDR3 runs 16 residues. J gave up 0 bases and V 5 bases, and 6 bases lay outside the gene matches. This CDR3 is CASSQTGVPSYNEQFF. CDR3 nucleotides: TGTGCCAGTAGTCAGACAGGGGTGCCCTCCTACAATGAGCAGTTCTTC.

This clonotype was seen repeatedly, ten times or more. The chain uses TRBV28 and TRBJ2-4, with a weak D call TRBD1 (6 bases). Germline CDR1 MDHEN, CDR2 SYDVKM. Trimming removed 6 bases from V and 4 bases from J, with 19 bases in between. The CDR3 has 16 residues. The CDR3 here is CASSPTGGFSKNIQYF. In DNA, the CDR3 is TGTGCCAGCAGCCCGACAGGCGGGTTTTCGAAAAACATTCAGTACTTC.

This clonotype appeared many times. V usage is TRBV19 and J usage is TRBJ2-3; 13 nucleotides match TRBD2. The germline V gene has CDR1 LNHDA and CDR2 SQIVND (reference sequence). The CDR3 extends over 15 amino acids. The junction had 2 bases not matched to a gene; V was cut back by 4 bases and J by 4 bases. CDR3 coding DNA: TGTGCCAGTAGTAGGACTAGCGGGAGCGCAGATACGCAGTATTTT. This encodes CASSRTSGSADTQYF. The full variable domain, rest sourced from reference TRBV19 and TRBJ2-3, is DGGITQSPKYLFRKEGQNVTLSCEQNLNHDAMYWYRQDPGQGLRLIYYSQIVNDFQKGDIAEGYSVSREKKESFPLTVTSAQKNPTAFYLCASSRTSGSADTQYFGPGTRLTVL.

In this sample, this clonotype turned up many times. CDR3 sequence: CAWSVEQLTEAFF. DNA of the CDR3: TGTGCCTGGAGTGTGGAACAGCTCACTGAAGCTTTCTTT. This chain links TRBV30 with TRBJ1-1; D not resolved. This CDR3 region has 13 residues. V was clipped by 0 bases and J by 4 bases, with 9 bases between them. Germline CDR1 is GTSNPN and CDR2 is SVGIG (reference sequence).

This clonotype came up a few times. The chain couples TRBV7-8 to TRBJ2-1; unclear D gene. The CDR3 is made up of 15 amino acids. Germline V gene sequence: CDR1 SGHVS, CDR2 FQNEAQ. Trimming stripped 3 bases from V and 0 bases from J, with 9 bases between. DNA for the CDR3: TGTGCCAGCAGCTTGTCTGAAAGCTCCTACAATGAGCAGTTCTTC. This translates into CASSLSESSYNEQFF.

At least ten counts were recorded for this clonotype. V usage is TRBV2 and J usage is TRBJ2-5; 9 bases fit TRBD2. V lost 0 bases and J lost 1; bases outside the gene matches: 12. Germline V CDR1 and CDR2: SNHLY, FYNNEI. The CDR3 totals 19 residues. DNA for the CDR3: TGTGCCAGCAGTGAAGCTAGCGGGAGTTCCTATGCCCCCCAAGAGACCCAGTACTTC. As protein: CASSEASGSSYAPQETQYF.

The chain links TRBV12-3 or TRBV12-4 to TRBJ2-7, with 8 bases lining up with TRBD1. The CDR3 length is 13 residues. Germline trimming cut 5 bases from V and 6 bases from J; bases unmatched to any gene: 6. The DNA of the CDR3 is TGTGCCAGCAGTGCCGGACAGGGCCGCGAGCAGTACTTC. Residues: CASSAGQGREQYF.

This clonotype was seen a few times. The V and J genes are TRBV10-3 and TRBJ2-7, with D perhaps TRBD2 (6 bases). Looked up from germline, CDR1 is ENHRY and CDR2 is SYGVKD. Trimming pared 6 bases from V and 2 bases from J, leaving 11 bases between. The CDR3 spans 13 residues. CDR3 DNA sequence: TGTGCCATCAGGGTAGCGGATACCTACGAGCAGTACTTC. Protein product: CAIRVADTYEQYF.

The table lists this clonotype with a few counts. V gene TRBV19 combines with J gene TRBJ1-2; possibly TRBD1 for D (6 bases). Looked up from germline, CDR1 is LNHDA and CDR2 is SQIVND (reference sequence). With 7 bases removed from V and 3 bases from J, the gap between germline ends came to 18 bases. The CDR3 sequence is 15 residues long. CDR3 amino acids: CASNDGGARYYGYTF. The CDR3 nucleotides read TGTGCCAGTAATGATGGGGGGGCGCGGTACTATGGCTACACCTTC.

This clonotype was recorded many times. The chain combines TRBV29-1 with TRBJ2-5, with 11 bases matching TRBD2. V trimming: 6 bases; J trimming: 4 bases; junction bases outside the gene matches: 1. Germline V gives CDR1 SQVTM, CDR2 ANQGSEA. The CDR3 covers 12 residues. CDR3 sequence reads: CSVGTSGETQYF. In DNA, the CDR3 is TGCAGCGTGGGGACTAGCGGAGAGACCCAGTACTTC.

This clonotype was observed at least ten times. The DNA of the CDR3 is TGTGCCACACGGCGGGACGGGGACAATGAGCAGTTCTTC. It codes for CATRRDGDNEQFF. The chain links TRBV6-1 to TRBJ2-1, with D possibly matching TRBD2 (6 bases). With 10 bases removed from V and 5 bases from J, the gap between germline ends came to 15 bases. Germline CDR1 reads MNHNS; CDR2 reads SASEGT. The CDR3 spans 13 residues.

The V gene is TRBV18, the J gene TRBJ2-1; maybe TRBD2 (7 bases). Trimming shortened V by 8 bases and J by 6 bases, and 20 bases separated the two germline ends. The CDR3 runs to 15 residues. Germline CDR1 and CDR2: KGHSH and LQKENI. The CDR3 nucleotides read TGTGCCAGCAGCCCCCGGTGGGGGGGCGGCAATGAGCAGTTCTTC. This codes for CASSPRWGGGNEQFF.

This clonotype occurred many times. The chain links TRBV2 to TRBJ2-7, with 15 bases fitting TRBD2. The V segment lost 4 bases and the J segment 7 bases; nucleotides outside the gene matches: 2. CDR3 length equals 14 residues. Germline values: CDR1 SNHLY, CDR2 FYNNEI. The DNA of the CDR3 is TGTGCCAGCAGTGTTGGACTAGCGGGAGGGGAGCAGTACTTC. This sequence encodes CASSVGLAGGEQYF.

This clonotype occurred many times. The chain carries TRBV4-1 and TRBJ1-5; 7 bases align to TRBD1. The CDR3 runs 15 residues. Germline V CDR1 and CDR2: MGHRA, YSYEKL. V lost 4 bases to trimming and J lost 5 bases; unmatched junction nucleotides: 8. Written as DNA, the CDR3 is TGCGCCAGCAGCCTTATTTACCAGGGGGATCAGCCCCAGCATTTT. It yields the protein CASSLIYQGDQPQHF.

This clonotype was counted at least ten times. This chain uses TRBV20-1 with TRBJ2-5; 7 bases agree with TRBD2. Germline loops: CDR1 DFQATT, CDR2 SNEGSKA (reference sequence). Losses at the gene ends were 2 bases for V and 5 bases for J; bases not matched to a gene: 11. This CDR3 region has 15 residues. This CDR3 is CSARTGTGGGETQYF. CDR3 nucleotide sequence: TGCAGTGCTAGAACGGGGACGGGAGGCGGGGAGACCCAGTACTTC.

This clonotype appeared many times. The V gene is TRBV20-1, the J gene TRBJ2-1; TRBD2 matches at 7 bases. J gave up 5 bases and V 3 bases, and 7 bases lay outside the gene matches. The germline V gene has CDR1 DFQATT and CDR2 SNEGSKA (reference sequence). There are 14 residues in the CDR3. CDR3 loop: CSARGRAGHNEQFF. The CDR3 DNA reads TGCAGTGCTAGGGGGCGAGCGGGGCACAATGAGCAGTTCTTC.

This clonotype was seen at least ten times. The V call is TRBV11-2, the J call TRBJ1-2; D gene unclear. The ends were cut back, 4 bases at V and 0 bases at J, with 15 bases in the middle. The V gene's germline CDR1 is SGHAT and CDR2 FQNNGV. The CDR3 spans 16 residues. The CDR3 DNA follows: TGTGCCAGCAGCTACCTACTTTTGAAAGCTAACTATGGCTACACCTTC. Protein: CASSYLLLKANYGYTF.